The next 22 T cell receptor beta chains were all read from a single sample in a study of read filtering for tumor transcriptome and immune sequencing. The library was built from about 400 ng RNA with molecular barcoded adaptors for alpha/delta and beta/gamma chains. TCRdb reprocessed the reads via MiXCR and lists one record per CDR3 protein. The table has approximately 90,000 distinct CDR3 sequences, around 12% seen once. Sequencing was performed on a population of CD138-negative cells sorted from bone marrow. These receptors all come from a donor aged 40 or over with multiple myeloma.

This clonotype was seen a handful of times. It may be a read error: a sequence one base away is much more abundant. The CDR3 here is CASSSNSPVQGLGELFF. The CDR3 nucleotides read TGCGCCAGCAGCTCAAATTCCCCCGTCCAGGGGCTGGGGGAGCTGTTTTTT. This sequence joins TRBV5-1 and TRBJ2-2; tentative D call: TRBD1 (6 bases). The CDR3 has 17 residues. The V gene's germline CDR1 is SGHRS and CDR2 YFSETQ. Deletions cut 3 bases from V and 8 bases from J, with 23 bases between.

This clonotype was seen only a few times. This chain links TRBV7-6 with TRBJ2-6; TRBD1 aligns across 7 bases. The V segment lost 1 base and the J segment 0 bases; nucleotides outside the gene matches: 0. The CDR3 runs to 16 residues. Germline-derived CDR1 and CDR2 are SGHVS and FNYEAQ. The CDR3: CASSLEGASGANVLTF. The CDR3 bases are TGTGCCAGCAGCTTAGAGGGGGCCTCTGGGGCCAACGTCCTGACTTTC.

In its sample, this clonotype was seen many times. V gene TRBV2 combines with J gene TRBJ2-1; 9 positions match TRBD2. The CDR3 contains 17 residues. Trimming took 5 bases from V and 7 from J; bases not matched to a gene: 15. Looked up from germline, CDR1 is SNHLY and CDR2 is FYNNEI. CDR3 in DNA: TGTGCCAGCAGTCGGGAAAGGGGTTTAGCGGGGGATAATGAGCAGTTCTTC. Encoded protein: CASSRERGLAGDNEQFF.

For this clonotype: A single base separates this from a much larger clone, so it may be a read error. The chain combines TRBV5-1 with TRBJ2-7, with D possibly matching TRBD1 (5 bases). CDR1 SGHRS and CDR2 YFSETQ come from the germline V gene. The length of the CDR3 is 14 residues. Trimming took off 5 bases at V and 8 bases at J, with 20 bases between the two ends. The CDR3 protein is CASSTDRSGYKQYF. CDR3 sequence (DNA): TGCGCCAGCAGTACGGACCGTTCAGGGTACAAGCAGTACTTC.

This clonotype showed up many times. The chain recombines TRBV7-2 with TRBJ2-1; possibly TRBD2 for D (5 bases). CDR3 length equals 15 residues. Germline V gene data show CDR1 as SGHTA and CDR2 as FQGNSA. The V end was cut by 3 bases, the J end by 2 bases, with 11 bases between. The CDR3 loop reads CASSFERRPYNEQFF. The CDR3 DNA is TGTGCCAGCAGCTTCGAGAGGAGGCCCTACAATGAGCAGTTCTTC.

This clonotype was seen many times. The J gene is TRBJ2-3, the V gene TRBV11-3, with D unresolved. The CDR3 is 11 residues long. Trimming removed 5 bases from V and 4 bases from J, with 4 bases in between. The germline V gene encodes CDR1 SGHNT and CDR2 YENEEA. The CDR3 DNA sequence: TGTGCCAGCAGCCGCTCAGATACGCAGTATTTT. Translated, it gives CASSRSDTQYF.

Regarding this clonotype: Given a much more abundant clone one base away, this may be a read error. The chain uses TRBV19 and TRBJ2-2; 8 bases are a match to TRBD2. The CDR3 spans 15 residues. J lost 5 bases, V lost 7 bases, and 9 bases had no gene match. Germline-derived CDR1 and CDR2 are LNHDA and SQIVND (reference sequence). CDR3 sequence: CASNPVAGSTGELFF. CDR3 in DNA: TGTGCCAGTAATCCGGTAGCGGGGTCAACCGGGGAGCTGTTTTTT.

In its sample, this clonotype was seen many times. The chain carries TRBV29-1 and TRBJ2-1; no reliable D call. The CDR3 is 14 amino acids. Germline values: CDR1 SQVTM, CDR2 ANQGSEA. The V gene lost 3 bases and the J gene lost 6 bases, with 15 bases spanning the gap. The CDR3 DNA follows: TGCAGCGTTGATCTAGGGTCTGGTTTCAATGAGCAGTTCTTC. Protein product: CSVDLGSGFNEQFF.

This clonotype was seen at least ten times. The rearrangement links TRBV5-1 to TRBJ2-7; TRBD2 agrees at 11 bases. The CDR3 totals 15 residues. V lost 1 base, J lost 4 bases, and 4 bases stayed unmatched. Germline V gene data show CDR1 as SGHRS and CDR2 as YFSETQ. The CDR3 sequence: CASSLNIAGGYEQYF. For the CDR3, the DNA is TGCGCCAGCAGCTTGAACATAGCGGGAGGGTACGAGCAGTACTTC. The complete variable domain, with remaining parts taken from reference TRBV5-1 and TRBJ2-7, reads KAGVTQTPRYLIKTRGQQVTLSCSPISGHRSVSWYQQTPGQGLQFLFEYFSETQRNKGNFPGRFSGRQFSNSRSEMNVSTLELGDSALYLCASSLNIAGGYEQYFGPGTRLTVT.

There are many counts of this clonotype. The V call is TRBV29-1, the J call TRBJ1-4, with D perhaps matching TRBD1 (5 bases). Looked up from germline, CDR1 is SQVTM and CDR2 is ANQGSEA. Trimming stripped 0 bases from V and 8 bases from J, with 16 bases between. CDR3 size: 15 residues. The DNA of the CDR3 is TGCAGCGTTGAAGATCCGGCGGGGGGAAGGGAAAAACTGTTTTTT. Its translation is CSVEDPAGGREKLFF.

In this sample, this clonotype turned up a few times. The chain uses TRBV28 and TRBJ2-2; D uncertain. The CDR3 has 12 amino acids. Germline V CDR1 and CDR2: MDHEN, SYDVKM. V was cut by 5 bases and J by 7 bases, with 8 bases left in between. This CDR3 reads CASSTPVGELFF. The CDR3 DNA sequence: TGTGCCAGCAGTACTCCAGTCGGGGAGCTGTTTTTT.

This clonotype was recorded at least ten times. This chain uses TRBV28 with TRBJ1-1, with TRBD1 matching over 9 bases. The ends lost 5 bases at V and 8 bases at J; junction bases unmatched: 15. Per germline, CDR1 MDHEN and CDR2 SYDVKM. The CDR3 has 16 residues. CDR3 coding DNA: TGTGCCAGCAGTCCAGGGACAGGGAGGACCACATTGGAAGCTTTCTTT. It specifies CASSPGTGRTTLEAFF.

This clonotype was found many times. J is TRBJ2-1 and V is TRBV6-5; a possible D gene is TRBD1 (6 bases). The CDR3 is 16 residues long. V lost 0 bases and J 7 bases, leaving 16 bases between the germline ends. Germline V gives CDR1 MNHEY, CDR2 SVGAGI. The CDR3 is CASSYSIGGVGNEQFF. The DNA for the CDR3 is TGTGCCAGCAGTTACTCGATTGGGGGCGTGGGGAATGAGCAGTTCTTC.

This clonotype has at least ten counts. V and J are TRBV15 and TRBJ2-2; D gene uncertain. This CDR3 has 13 residues. The V gene lost 2 bases and the J gene lost 4 bases, with 5 bases spanning the gap. Germline assignment: CDR1 LNHNV and CDR2 YYDKDF (reference sequence). As DNA, the CDR3 is TGTGCCACCAGCAGACCGGCCACCGGGGAGCTGTTTTTT. Residues: CATSRPATGELFF.

This clonotype has at least ten counts. The gene calls are TRBV7-8 and TRBJ1-4, with TRBD1 as a possible D gene (5 bases). The CDR3 sequence is 13 residues long. Germline V lookup: CDR1 SGHVS, CDR2 FQNEAQ. Between the trimmed V and J ends, which lost 5 bases and 5 bases, there was a span of 9 bases. The DNA for the CDR3 is TGTGCCAGCAGCAGGGGACCCAATGAAAAACTGTTTTTT. As protein: CASSRGPNEKLFF.

This clonotype was recorded once. The chain combines TRBV10-3 with TRBJ1-1, with TRBD1 matching over 11 bases. CDR3 length: 16 amino acids. V was pared by 7 bases and J by 2 bases, with 9 bases of the junction left unmatched. CDR1 and CDR2 (germline): ENHRY, SYGVKD. The DNA for the CDR3 is TGTGCCATCATGGCCGGGACAGGGGGAGGAAACACTGAAGCTTTCTTT. Translation: CAIMAGTGGGNTEAFF.

Ten or more counts support this clonotype. The rearrangement joins TRBV4-1 to TRBJ2-3, with 9 bases that match TRBD2. Per germline, CDR1 MGHRA and CDR2 YSYEKL. The V and J ends lost 4 bases and 5 bases, in that order; junction bases with no gene match: 7. The CDR3 totals 15 residues. CDR3 amino acids: CASSLSGRWVDTQYF. As DNA, the CDR3 is TGCGCCAGCAGCCTTAGCGGGAGATGGGTAGATACGCAGTATTTT.

The chain carries TRBV29-1 and TRBJ1-1; D is unclear. The length of the CDR3 is 13 residues. The germline V and J ends were trimmed by 4 bases and 0 bases, with 9 bases remaining between them. Germline assignment: CDR1 SQVTM and CDR2 ANQGSEA. The CDR3 region is CSVVAYMNTEAFF. As DNA, the CDR3 is TGCAGCGTTGTAGCGTACATGAACACTGAAGCTTTCTTT. The full variable domain, completed using reference TRBV29-1 and TRBJ1-1, is SAVISQKPSRDICQRGTSLTIQCQVDSQVTMMFWYRQQPGQSLTLIATANQGSEATYESGFVIDKFPISRPNLTFSTLTVSNMSPEDSSIYLCSVVAYMNTEAFFGQGTRLTVV.

This clonotype was seen repeatedly, ten times or more. V usage is TRBV19 and J usage is TRBJ2-1; D remains unclear. Trimming stripped 5 bases from V and 7 bases from J, with 12 bases between. From germline, CDR1 is LNHDA and CDR2 SQIVND (reference sequence). The CDR3 is made up of 13 amino acids. The CDR3 bases are TGTGCCAGTAGTGCCCGTCACATTAATGAGCAGTTCTTC. It translates to CASSARHINEQFF. Drawing the rest from reference TRBV19 and TRBJ2-1, the complete variable domain is DGGITQSPKYLFRKEGQNVTLSCEQNLNHDAMYWYRQDPGQGLRLIYYSQIVNDFQKGDIAEGYSVSREKKESFPLTVTSAQKNPTAFYLCASSARHINEQFFGPGTRLTVL.

The rearrangement joins TRBV13 to TRBJ2-1, with D possibly TRBD2 on 5 matching bases. Trimming shortened V by 6 bases and J by 9 bases, and 12 bases separated the two germline ends. Germline V CDR1 and CDR2: PRHDT, FYEKMQ (reference sequence). This CDR3 comprises 12 residues. CDR3 in amino acids: CASSEGGGEQFF. DNA for the CDR3: TGTGCCAGCAGTGAGGGCGGCGGTGAGCAGTTCTTC.

About this clonotype: A far larger clone is one base from this, pointing to a likely read error. The V gene is TRBV7-9, the J gene TRBJ2-1, with D maybe TRBD2 (6 bases). The CDR3 sequence is 15 residues long. Germline V gene lookup returns CDR1 SEHNR and CDR2 FQNEAQ (reference sequence). The CDR3 sequence: CASSLIGRHYNERFF. As DNA, the CDR3 is TGTGCCAGCAGCTTGATCGGGAGACATTACAATGAGCGGTTCTTC. Combining the CDR3 with reference TRBV7-9 and TRBJ2-1 gives the whole variable domain DTGVSQNPRHKITKRGQNVTFRCDPISEHNRLYWYRQTLGQGPEFLTYFQNEAQLEKSRLLSDRFSAERPKGSFSTLEIQRTEQGDSAMYLCASSLIGRHYNERFFGPGTRLTVL.

The table lists this clonotype with many counts. V usage is TRBV18 and J usage is TRBJ2-7; 7 bases map to TRBD2. J was trimmed by 2 bases and V by 2 bases; bases with no gene match: 6. Germline V gene data show CDR1 as KGHSH and CDR2 as LQKENI. The CDR3 contains 15 residues. CDR3 region: CASSPRASGAYEQYF. In DNA form, the CDR3 reads TGTGCCAGCTCACCAAGGGCTAGCGGAGCCTACGAGCAGTACTTC.